Following are 10 T cell receptor beta chains from one sample sequenced in a study of blood T cell repertoires in COVID-19. Sequencing used immunoSEQ multiplex PCR; TCRdb keeps in-frame clones, though not all of them. Among around 250,000 clones listed, over 80% were seen once. Sequences were obtained from peripheral blood. All receptors derive from a man between 60 and 70 years old who had recovered from COVID-19.

The rearrangement joins TRBV9 to TRBJ1-1, with D perhaps TRBD1 (6 bases). With 2 bases removed from V and 1 base from J, the gap between germline ends came to 12 bases. Germline V gene lookup returns CDR1 SGDLS and CDR2 YYNGEE. CDR3 length: 15 amino acids. CDR3 in DNA: TGTGCCAGCAGCGTCACAGGGTTAGCGAACACTGAAGCTTTCTTT. As protein: CASSVTGLANTEAFF. Together with reference TRBV9 and TRBJ1-1, the CDR3 gives the full variable domain: DSGVTQTPKHLITATGQRVTLRCSPRSGDLSVYWYQQSLDQGLQFLIQYYNGEERAKGNILERFSAQQFPDLHSELNLSSLELGDSALYFCASSVTGLANTEAFFGQGTRLTVV.

V is TRBV28 and J is TRBJ1-4; TRBD1 is a possible D gene (5 bases). Trimming stripped 6 bases from V and 7 bases from J, with 21 bases between. This CDR3 is built from 16 residues. Germline CDR1 MDHEN, CDR2 SYDVKM. CDR3 nucleotide sequence: TGTGCCAGCAGCCCATTTCAAAGGGGAATAGGTGAAAAACTGTTTTTT. Translating it yields CASSPFQRGIGEKLFF. Full variable domain (missing parts from reference TRBV28 and TRBJ1-4): DVKVTQSSRYLVKRTGEKVFLECVQDMDHENMFWYRQDPGLGLRLIYFSYDVKMKEKGDIPEGYSVSREKKERFSLILESASTNQTSMYLCASSPFQRGIGEKLFFGSGTQLSVL.

Only a few counts were recorded for this clone. J is TRBJ1-1 and V is TRBV6-6, with unresolved D. V was trimmed by 0 bases and J by 8 bases, leaving 10 bases between them. The CDR3 contains 13 residues. Germline V gene data show CDR1 as MNHNY and CDR2 as SVGAGI (reference sequence). CDR3 DNA sequence: TGTGCCAGCAGTTACTCGAATTTGGAGGAAGCTTTCTTT. Its translation is CASSYSNLEEAFF.

The chain is built from TRBV19 and TRBJ1-1; 8 bases match TRBD1. With V trimmed by 5 bases and J by 0 bases, 8 bases remained unmatched. The germline V gene has CDR1 LNHDA and CDR2 SQIVND (reference sequence). The CDR3 spans 16 residues. CDR3 nucleotides: TGTGCCAGTAGTGCCTCCAGGGGGCGGATGAACACTGAAGCTTTCTTT. Its protein product is CASSASRGRMNTEAFF.

The gene calls are TRBV15 and TRBJ2-3, with 11 bases fitting TRBD2. Germline V CDR1 and CDR2: LNHNV, YYDKDF (reference sequence). The CDR3 spans 20 residues. V lost 0 bases, J lost 5 bases, and 16 bases stayed unmatched. CDR3 region: CATSRDRWVSSGGSEDTQYF. The CDR3, as DNA: TGTGCCACCAGCAGAGATCGATGGGTATCTAGCGGGGGGTCTGAAGATACGCAGTATTTT.

The chain combines TRBV6-5 with TRBJ1-5; D remains ambiguous. The CDR3 totals 15 residues. CDR1 is MNHEY, CDR2 SVGAGI, per germline. The V and J ends lost 5 bases and 6 bases respectively, with 17 bases between them. CDR3 in amino acids: CASSPTGRAGQPQHF. In DNA, the CDR3 is TGTGCCAGCAGTCCAACTGGGAGGGCGGGTCAGCCCCAGCATTTT.

This clone was detected once. The chain couples TRBV6-1 to TRBJ2-7; 11 bases are shared with TRBD1. The CDR3 has 18 residues. V was clipped by 3 bases and J by 4 bases; unmatched bases: 14. CDR1 and CDR2 (germline): MNHNS, SASEGT. CDR3 DNA: TGTGCCAGCAGTGACTTGGGTTGGCGGACAGGGGGCCGGTACGAGCAGTACTTC. This sequence encodes CASSDLGWRTGGRYEQYF.

The rearrangement links TRBV5-1 to TRBJ1-1; D ambiguous. The CDR3 sequence is 13 residues long. The V end lost 6 bases, the J end lost 1 base, and 10 bases lay between the germline ends. CDR1 and CDR2 from the germline V gene are SGHRS and YFSETQ. Here the CDR3 reads CASKTGSNTEAFF. The CDR3 DNA sequence: TGCGCCAGCAAGACCGGGTCGAACACTGAAGCTTTCTTT.

The chain has TRBV30 and TRBJ1-5; 12 bases align to TRBD1. The CDR3 runs to 15 residues. V lost 2 bases and J lost 6; bases outside the gene matches: 5. The germline gives CDR1 GTSNPN, CDR2 SVGIG (reference sequence). In DNA form, the CDR3 reads TGTGCCTGGAGTTCCGGGACAGGGGGCTCTCAGCCCCAGCATTTT. Its translation: CAWSSGTGGSQPQHF.

The chain links TRBV9 to TRBJ2-7, with 10 bases fitting TRBD2. CDR1 is SGDLS, CDR2 YYNGEE, per germline. V shed 4 bases and J 2 bases; nucleotides not matched to a gene: 6. The CDR3 is 15 amino acids. The CDR3 protein is CASSSRTSGAYEQYF. CDR3 in DNA: TGTGCCAGCAGCTCAAGGACTAGCGGCGCCTACGAGCAGTACTTC.